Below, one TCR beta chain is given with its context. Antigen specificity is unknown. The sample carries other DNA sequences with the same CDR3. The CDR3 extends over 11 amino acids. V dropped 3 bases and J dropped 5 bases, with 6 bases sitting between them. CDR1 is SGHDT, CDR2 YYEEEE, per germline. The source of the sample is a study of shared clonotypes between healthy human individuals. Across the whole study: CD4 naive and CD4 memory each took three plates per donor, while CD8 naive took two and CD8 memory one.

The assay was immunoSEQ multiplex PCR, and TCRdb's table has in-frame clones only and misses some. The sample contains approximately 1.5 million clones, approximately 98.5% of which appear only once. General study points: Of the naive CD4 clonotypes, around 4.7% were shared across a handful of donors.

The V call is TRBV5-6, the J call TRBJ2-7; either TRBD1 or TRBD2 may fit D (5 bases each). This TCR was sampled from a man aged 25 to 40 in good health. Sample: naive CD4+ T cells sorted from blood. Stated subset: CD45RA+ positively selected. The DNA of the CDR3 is TGTGCCAGCAGCTGGGGGAACGAGCAGTACTTC. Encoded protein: CASSWGNEQYF.